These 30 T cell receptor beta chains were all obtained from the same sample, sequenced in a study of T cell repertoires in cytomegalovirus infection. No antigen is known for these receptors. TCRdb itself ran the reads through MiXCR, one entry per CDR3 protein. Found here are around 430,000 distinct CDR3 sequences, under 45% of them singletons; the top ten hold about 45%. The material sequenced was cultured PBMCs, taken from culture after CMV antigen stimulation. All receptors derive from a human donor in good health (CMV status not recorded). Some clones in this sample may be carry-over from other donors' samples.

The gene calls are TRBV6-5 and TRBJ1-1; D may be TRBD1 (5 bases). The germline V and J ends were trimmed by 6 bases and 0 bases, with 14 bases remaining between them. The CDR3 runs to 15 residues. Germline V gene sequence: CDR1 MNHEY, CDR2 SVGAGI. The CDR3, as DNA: TGTGCCAGCAGACGACAGAACCGCATGAACACTGAAGCTTTCTTT. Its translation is CASRRQNRMNTEAFF.

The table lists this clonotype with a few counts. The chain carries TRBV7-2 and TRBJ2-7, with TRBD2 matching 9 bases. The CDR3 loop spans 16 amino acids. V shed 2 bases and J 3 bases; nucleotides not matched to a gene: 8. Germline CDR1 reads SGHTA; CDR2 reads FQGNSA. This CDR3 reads CASSLKTSGAHYEQYF. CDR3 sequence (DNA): TGTGCCAGCAGCTTAAAGACTAGCGGAGCTCACTACGAGCAGTACTTC. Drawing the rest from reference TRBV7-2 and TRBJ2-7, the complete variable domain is GAGVSQSPSNKVTEKGKDVELRCDPISGHTALYWYRQSLGQGLEFLIYFQGNSAPDKSGLPSDRFSAERTGGSVSTLTIQRTQQEDSAVYLCASSLKTSGAHYEQYFGPGTRLTVT.

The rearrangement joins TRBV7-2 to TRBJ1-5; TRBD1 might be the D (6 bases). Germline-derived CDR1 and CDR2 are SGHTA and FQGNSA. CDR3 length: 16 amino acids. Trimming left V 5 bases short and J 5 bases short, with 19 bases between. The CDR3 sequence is CASSPEGGGRYQPQHF. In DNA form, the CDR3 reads TGTGCCAGCAGCCCAGAAGGGGGGGGGAGGTATCAGCCCCAGCATTTT.

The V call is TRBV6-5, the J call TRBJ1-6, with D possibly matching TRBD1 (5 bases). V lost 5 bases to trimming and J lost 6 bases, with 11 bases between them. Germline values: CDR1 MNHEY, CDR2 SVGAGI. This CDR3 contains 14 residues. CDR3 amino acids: CASSIDGTNSPLHF. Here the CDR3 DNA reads TGTGCCAGCAGTATCGACGGGACTAATTCACCCCTCCACTTT.

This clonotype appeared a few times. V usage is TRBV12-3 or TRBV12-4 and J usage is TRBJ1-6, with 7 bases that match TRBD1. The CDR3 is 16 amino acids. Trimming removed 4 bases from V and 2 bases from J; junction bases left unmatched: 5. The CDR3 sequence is CASSSRQGTYNSPLHF. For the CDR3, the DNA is TGTGCCAGCAGTTCAAGACAGGGCACCTATAATTCACCCCTCCACTTT.

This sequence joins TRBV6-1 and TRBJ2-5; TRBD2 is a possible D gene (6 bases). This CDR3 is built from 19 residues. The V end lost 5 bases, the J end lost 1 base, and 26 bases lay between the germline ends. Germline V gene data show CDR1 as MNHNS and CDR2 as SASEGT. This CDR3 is CASSINYWSSGPPQETQYF. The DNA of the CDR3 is TGTGCCAGCAGTATCAATTATTGGAGTAGCGGTCCTCCCCAAGAGACCCAGTACTTC.

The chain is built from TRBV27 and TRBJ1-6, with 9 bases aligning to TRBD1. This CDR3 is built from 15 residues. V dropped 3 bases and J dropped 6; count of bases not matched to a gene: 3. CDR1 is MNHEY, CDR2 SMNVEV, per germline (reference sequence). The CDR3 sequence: CASSFGTGSNSPLHF. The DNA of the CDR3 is TGTGCCAGCAGTTTTGGGACAGGGTCTAATTCACCCCTCCACTTT.

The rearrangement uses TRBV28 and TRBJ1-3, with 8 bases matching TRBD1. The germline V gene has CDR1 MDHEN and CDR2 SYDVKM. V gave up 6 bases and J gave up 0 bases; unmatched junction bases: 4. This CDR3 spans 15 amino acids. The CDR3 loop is CASSRGRNSGNTIYF. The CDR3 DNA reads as TGTGCCAGCAGCAGGGGGCGAAACTCTGGAAACACCATATATTTT.

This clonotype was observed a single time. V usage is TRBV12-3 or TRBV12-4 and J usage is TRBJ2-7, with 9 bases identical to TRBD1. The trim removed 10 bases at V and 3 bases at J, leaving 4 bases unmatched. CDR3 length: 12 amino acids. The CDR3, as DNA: TGTGCCACCCGGGACAGGGACTACGAGCAGTACTTC. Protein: CATRDRDYEQYF.

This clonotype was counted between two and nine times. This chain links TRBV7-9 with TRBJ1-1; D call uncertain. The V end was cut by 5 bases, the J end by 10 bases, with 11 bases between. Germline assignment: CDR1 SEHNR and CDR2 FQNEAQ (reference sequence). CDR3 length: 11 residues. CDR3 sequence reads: CASSPQVVAFF. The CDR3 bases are TGTGCCAGCAGCCCGCAGGTCGTAGCTTTCTTT.

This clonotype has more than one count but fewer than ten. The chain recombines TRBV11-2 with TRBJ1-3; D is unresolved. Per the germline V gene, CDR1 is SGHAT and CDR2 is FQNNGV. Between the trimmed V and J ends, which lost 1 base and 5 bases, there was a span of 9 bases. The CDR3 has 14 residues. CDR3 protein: CASSLGGTRNTIYF. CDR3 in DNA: TGTGCCAGCAGCTTAGGAGGAACCCGAAACACCATATATTTT.

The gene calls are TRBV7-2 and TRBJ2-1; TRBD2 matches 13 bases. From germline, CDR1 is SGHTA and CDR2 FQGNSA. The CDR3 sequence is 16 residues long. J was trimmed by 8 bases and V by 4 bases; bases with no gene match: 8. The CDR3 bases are TGTGCCAGCAGCTCCCTGGGACTAGCGGGATTCCATGAGCAGTTCTTC. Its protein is CASSSLGLAGFHEQFF.

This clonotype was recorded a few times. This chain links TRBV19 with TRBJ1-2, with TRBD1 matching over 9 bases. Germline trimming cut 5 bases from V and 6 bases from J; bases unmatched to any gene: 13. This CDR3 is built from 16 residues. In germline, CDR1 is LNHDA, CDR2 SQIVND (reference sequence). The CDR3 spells CASSGRPDRGGNGYTF. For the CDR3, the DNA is TGTGCCAGTAGTGGAAGACCGGACAGGGGAGGTAATGGCTACACCTTC.

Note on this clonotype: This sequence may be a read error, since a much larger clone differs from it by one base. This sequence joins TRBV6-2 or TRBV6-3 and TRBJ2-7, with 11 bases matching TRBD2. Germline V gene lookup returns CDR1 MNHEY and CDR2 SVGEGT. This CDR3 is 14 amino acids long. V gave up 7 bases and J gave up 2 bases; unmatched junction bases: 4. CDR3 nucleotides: TGTGCCAGCAATCTACTAGCGGGAGCCTACGAGCAGTACTTC. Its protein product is CASNLLAGAYEQYF.

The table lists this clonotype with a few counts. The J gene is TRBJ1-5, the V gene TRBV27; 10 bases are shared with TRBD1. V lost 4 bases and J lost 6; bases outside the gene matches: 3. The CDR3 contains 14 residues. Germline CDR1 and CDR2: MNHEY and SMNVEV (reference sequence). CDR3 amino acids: CASSSDRGSQPQHF. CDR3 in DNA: TGTGCCAGCAGTTCGGACAGGGGGAGTCAGCCCCAGCATTTT.

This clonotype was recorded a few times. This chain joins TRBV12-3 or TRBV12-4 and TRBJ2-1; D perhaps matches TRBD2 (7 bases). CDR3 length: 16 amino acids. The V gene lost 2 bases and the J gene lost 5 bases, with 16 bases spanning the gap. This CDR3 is CASSLLVWEGDNEQFF. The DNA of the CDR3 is TGTGCCAGCAGTTTATTGGTGTGGGAGGGGGACAATGAGCAGTTCTTC.

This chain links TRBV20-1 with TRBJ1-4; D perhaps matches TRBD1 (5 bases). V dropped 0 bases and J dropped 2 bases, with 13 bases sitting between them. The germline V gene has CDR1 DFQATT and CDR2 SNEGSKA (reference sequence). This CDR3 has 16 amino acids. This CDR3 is CSARDPFGGTNEKLFF. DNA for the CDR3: TGCAGTGCTAGAGATCCTTTCGGGGGGACTAATGAAAAACTGTTTTTT.

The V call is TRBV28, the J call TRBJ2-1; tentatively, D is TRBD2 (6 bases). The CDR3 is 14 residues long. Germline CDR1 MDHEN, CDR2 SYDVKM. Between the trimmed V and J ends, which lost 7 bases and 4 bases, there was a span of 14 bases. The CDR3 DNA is TGTGCCAGCAAAAGTCCGGGGGATTACAATGAGCAGTTCTTC. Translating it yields CASKSPGDYNEQFF.

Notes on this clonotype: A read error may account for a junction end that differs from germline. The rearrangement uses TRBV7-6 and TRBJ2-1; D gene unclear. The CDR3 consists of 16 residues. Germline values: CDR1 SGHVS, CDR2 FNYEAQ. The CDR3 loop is CVSSPASRSPYNEQFF. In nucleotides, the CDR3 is TGTGTCAGCAGCCCAGCCAGTAGGAGTCCCTACAATGAGCAGTTCTTC.

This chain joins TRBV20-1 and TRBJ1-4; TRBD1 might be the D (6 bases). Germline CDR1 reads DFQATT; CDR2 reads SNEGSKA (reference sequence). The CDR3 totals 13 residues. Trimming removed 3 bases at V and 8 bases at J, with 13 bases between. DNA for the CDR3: TGCAGTGCTAGTAGGGGGAGATACGAAAAACTGTTTTTT. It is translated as CSASRGRYEKLFF.

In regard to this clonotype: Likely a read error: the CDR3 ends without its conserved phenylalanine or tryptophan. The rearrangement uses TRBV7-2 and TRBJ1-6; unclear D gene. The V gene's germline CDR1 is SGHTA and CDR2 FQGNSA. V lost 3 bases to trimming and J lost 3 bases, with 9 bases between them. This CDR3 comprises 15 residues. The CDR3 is CASSFTEYYNSPLHC. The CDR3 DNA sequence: TGTGCCAGCAGCTTCACCGAGTACTATAATTCACCCCTCCACTGT.

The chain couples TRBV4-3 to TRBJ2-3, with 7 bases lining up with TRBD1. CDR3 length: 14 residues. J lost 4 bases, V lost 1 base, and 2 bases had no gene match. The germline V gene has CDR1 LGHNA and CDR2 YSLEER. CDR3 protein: CASSQVGQSDTQYF. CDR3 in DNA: TGCGCCAGCAGCCAAGTGGGACAGTCAGATACGCAGTATTTT.

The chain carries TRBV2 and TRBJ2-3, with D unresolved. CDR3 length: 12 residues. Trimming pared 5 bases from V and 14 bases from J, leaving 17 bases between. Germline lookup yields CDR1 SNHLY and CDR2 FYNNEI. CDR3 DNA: TGTGCCAGCAGTCCGACAAGTCCCACACCGTATTTT. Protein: CASSPTSPTPYF.

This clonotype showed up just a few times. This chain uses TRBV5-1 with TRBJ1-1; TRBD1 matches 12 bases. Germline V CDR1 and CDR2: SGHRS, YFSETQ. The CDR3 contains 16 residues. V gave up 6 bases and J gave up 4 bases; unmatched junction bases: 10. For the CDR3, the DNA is TGCGCCAGCATGAAGGGACAGGGGGCGCGGGGCACTGAAGCTTTCTTT. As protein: CASMKGQGARGTEAFF.

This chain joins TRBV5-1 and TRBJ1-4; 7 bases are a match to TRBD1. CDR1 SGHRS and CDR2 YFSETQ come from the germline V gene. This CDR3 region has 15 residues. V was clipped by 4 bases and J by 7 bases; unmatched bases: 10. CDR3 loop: CASSDPETGTEKLFF. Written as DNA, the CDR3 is TGCGCCAGCAGCGATCCGGAGACAGGGACTGAAAAACTGTTTTTT.

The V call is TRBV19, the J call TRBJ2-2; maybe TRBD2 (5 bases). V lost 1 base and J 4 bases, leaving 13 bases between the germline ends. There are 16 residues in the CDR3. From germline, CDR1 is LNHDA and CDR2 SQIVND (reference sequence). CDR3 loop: CASSIVKTSGTGELFF. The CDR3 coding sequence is TGTGCCAGTAGTATAGTTAAAACGAGCGGCACCGGGGAGCTGTTTTTT.

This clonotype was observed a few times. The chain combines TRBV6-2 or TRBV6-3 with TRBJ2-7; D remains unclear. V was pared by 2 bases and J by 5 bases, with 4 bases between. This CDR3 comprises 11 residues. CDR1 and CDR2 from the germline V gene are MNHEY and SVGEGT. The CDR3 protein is CASSYVDEQYF. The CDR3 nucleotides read TGTGCCAGCAGTTACGTCGACGAGCAGTACTTC.

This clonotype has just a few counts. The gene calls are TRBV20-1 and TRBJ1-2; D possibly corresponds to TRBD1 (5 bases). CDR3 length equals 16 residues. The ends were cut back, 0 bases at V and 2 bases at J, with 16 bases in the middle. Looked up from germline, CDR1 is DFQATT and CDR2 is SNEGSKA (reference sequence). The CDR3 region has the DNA TGCAGTGCTAGAGATGAGACCCCGACAGAGAACTATGGCTACACCTTC. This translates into CSARDETPTENYGYTF.

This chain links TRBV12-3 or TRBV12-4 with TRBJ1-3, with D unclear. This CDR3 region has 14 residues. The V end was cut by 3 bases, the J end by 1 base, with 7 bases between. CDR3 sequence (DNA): TGTGCCAGCAGTTTGGGCAATTCTGGAAACACCATATATTTT. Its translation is CASSLGNSGNTIYF.

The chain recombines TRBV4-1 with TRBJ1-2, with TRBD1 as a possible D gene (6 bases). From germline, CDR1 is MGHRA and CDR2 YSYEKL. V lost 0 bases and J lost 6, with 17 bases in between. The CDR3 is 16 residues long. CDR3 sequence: CASSQEIRGGRDGYTF. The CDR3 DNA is TGCGCCAGCAGCCAAGAGATCAGGGGTGGACGGGATGGCTACACCTTC.